This is a list of T cell receptor beta chains from one sample in a study of PD-1 blockade in classical Hodgkin lymphoma. Profiled with immunoSEQ multiplex PCR; TCRdb holds only in-frame clones, not every one. Of under 20,000 clones in the sample, approximately 69% were seen once. Source: peripheral blood mononuclear cells (PBMCs), taken before the second cycle of nivolumab. These receptors all stem from a human donor with classical Hodgkin lymphoma. The CDR3 runs from the conserved cysteine through the conserved F or W. The D gene is left open where the match is weak. Size is omitted from some rows. Given values are once, few, many or a class for expanded clones.

clone size,V gene,J gene,D gene,CDR3 DNA,CDR3 protein
few,TRBV10-1,TRBJ2-1,NA,TGCGCCAGCAGCCAGGACTCCTCCTACAATGAGCAGTTCTTC,CASSQDSSYNEQFF
once,TRBV18,TRBJ1-1,NA,TGTGCCAGCTCACCACAGGGCTTGAACACTGAAGCTTTCTTT,CASSPQGLNTEAFF
few,TRBV9,TRBJ2-7,TRBD1,TGTGCCAGCAGCGCGGGACAGGGACCCCTCGAGCAGTACTTC,CASSAGQGPLEQYF
NA,TRBV7-9,TRBJ2-1,TRBD1,TGTGCCAGCATGCGACAGGGGTTGAATGAGCAGTTCTTC,CASMRQGLNEQFF
few,TRBV27,TRBJ2-7,NA,TGTGCCAGCAGTTTATCGAGTAGGGGGTGGGAGCAGTACTTC,CASSLSSRGWEQYF
NA,TRBV7-8,TRBJ2-7,NA,TGTGCCAGCAGCTTAGAATCCGATTACGAGCAGTACTTC,CASSLESDYEQYF
medium-sized,TRBV5-4,TRBJ1-1,NA,TGTGCCAGCAGCCGGACAGACACTGAAGCTTTCTTT,CASSRTDTEAFF
few,TRBV28,TRBJ2-7,TRBD2,TGTGCCAGCAGACCGACTAGCGGCTCCTACGAGCAGTACTTC,CASRPTSGSYEQYF
NA,TRBV9,TRBJ2-6,NA,TGTGCCAGCAGCGCGACAGGCAGGACCTCTGGGGCCAACGTCCTGACTTTC,CASSATGRTSGANVLTF
NA,TRBV14,TRBJ2-1,NA,TGTGCCAGCAGCCAAGATGTACCCTACAATGAGCAGTTCTTC,CASSQDVPYNEQFF
NA,TRBV7-8,TRBJ1-5,NA,TGTGCCAGCAGCTTACGGGGGGCTGTTAGCAATCAGCCCCAGCATTTT,CASSLRGAVSNQPQHF
NA,TRBV6-5,TRBJ2-5,NA,TGTGCCAGCAGTTACCATTATTTAAGGCAAGAGACCCAGTACTTC,CASSYHYLRQETQYF
few,TRBV4-1,TRBJ2-7,NA,TGCGCCAGCAGCCAAGCTGAGGGGTGGGACGAGCAGTACTTC,CASSQAEGWDEQYF
NA,TRBV5-1,TRBJ2-7,TRBD1,TGCGCCAGCAGCGTCCAGGGGGCTTTCTCCTACGAGCAGTACTTC,CASSVQGAFSYEQYF
NA,TRBV18,TRBJ2-5,NA,TGTGCCAGCTCACCAGCCCAAGAGACCCAGTACTTC,CASSPAQETQYF
NA,TRBV6-1,TRBJ2-1,NA,TGTGCCAGCAGCTGGGACTTCAGCTCCTACAATGAGCAGTTCTTC,CASSWDFSSYNEQFF
NA,TRBV19,TRBJ2-1,TRBD2,TGTGCCAGTAGTATTGCTAGCGGGGTGAACAATGAGCAGTTCTTC,CASSIASGVNNEQFF
NA,TRBV28,TRBJ2-4,TRBD1,TGTGCCAGCAGCAGGACAGGGGGCCAAAACATTCAGTACTTC,CASSRTGGQNIQYF
NA,TRBV7-8,TRBJ1-2,NA,TGTGCCAGCAGCTATCGGGACGGACTGGGGGGCTACACCTTC,CASSYRDGLGGYTF
NA,TRBV10-2,TRBJ1-2,TRBD1,TGCGCCAGCAGCGAACTTGCCGGACAGGGGTTTGGAGGAGGCTACACCTTC,CASSELAGQGFGGGYTF
NA,TRBV5-1,TRBJ2-5,NA,TGCGCCAGCAGCCCGGGAGTGGGGGAGACCCAGTACTTC,CASSPGVGETQYF
NA,TRBV7-9,TRBJ2-3,TRBD2,TGTGCCAGCAGCGGTCCTTCGAAGCGGGGCCCCCCAGATACGCAGTATTTT,CASSGPSKRGPPDTQYF
NA,TRBV2,TRBJ2-2,TRBD1,TGTGCCAGCGGACAGGGTTACACCGGGGAGCTGTTTTTT,CASGQGYTGELFF
NA,TRBV12-5,TRBJ2-1,TRBD2,TGTGCTAGTGGTTTGGTAGCGAGCGGGATTTCCAGGGATGAGCAGTTCTTC,CASGLVASGISRDEQFF
NA,TRBV6-1,TRBJ2-3,NA,TGTGCCAGCAGTGAAGCCAGGGGAGCAGGCACAGATACGCAGTATTTT,CASSEARGAGTDTQYF
NA,TRBV27,TRBJ2-7,TRBD2,TGTGCCAGCAGTTTATTAGCGGGAGTAGGCGAGCAGTACTTC,CASSLLAGVGEQYF
NA,TRBV4-1,TRBJ1-2,NA,TGCGCCAGCAGCCAAGAGATCGGGCAGTTTAACTATGGCTACACCTTC,CASSQEIGQFNYGYTF
once,TRBV6-6,TRBJ2-5,TRBD2,TGTGCCAGCAGTTACTCGAGTCGGGAGGGCCGGGAGACCCAGTACTTC,CASSYSSREGRETQYF
NA,TRBV5-1,TRBJ2-7,TRBD2,TGCGCCAGCAGCTTTGCGCGGGAGGGCTACGAGCAGTACTTC,CASSFAREGYEQYF
NA,TRBV29-1,TRBJ2-1,TRBD2,TGCAGCGTTGCAAACGGGGGGGCCGGGGGAGATGAGCAGTTCTTC,CSVANGGAGGDEQFF
NA,TRBV28,TRBJ1-5,NA,TGTGCCAGCCGTCCCGGTGGCACACCGAATCAGCCCCAGCATTTT,CASRPGGTPNQPQHF
NA,TRBV11-1,TRBJ2-7,NA,TGTGCCAGCAGCCAGGGACCTAATTACGAGCAGTACTTC,CASSQGPNYEQYF
NA,TRBV5-6,TRBJ2-2,TRBD1,TGTGCCAGCAGCGAATACAGGGGACCGACCGGGGAGCTGTTTTTT,CASSEYRGPTGELFF
NA,TRBV23-1,TRBJ2-7,NA,TGCGCCAGCAGTCAAGGAGGGTACGAGCAGTACTTC,CASSQGGYEQYF